This section outlines one T cell receptor (beta chain) sequence together with its context. The data were obtained in a study of T cell changes during pregnancy in multiple sclerosis. Using immunoSEQ multiplex PCR, the repertoire was profiled, and TCRdb retains in-frame clones only, with some absent. The sample yields 76,000 or so clones, around 93% seen once. With 8 bases clipped from V and 10 bases from J, the junction kept 14 bases outside the gene matches. The CDR3 runs to 13 residues. Germline assignment: CDR1 SQVTM and CDR2 ANQGSEA. The rearrangement links TRBV29-1 to TRBJ2-1; 7 positions match TRBD1. This TCR came from a female donor in good health, enrolled as a control in a pregnancy study. Source: peripheral blood, taken in the second trimester of pregnancy. CDR3 coding DNA: TGCAGCATTAGCCCTGACAGGGCTCGCGAGCAGTTCTTC. As protein: CSISPDRAREQFF.